The sequence of this T cell receptor (beta chain) was determined in a study of blood T cell repertoires in COVID-19. Study details: Acute and convalescent COVID-19 specimens originated in the United States, Italy and Spain. T cells, B-cell-depleted T cells, or PBMCs provided the cDNA or gDNA that served as material.

Original processing notes: The authors estimated nucleated cell counts from reference gene primer amplification. Method: immunoSEQ multiplex PCR; TCRdb's copy keeps in-frame clones and lacks some. For V, J and clone size, that table is used; D and trimming come from the DNA. The repertoire holds more than 85,000 clones, with less than 85% as singletons. Germline V gives CDR1 LGHDT, CDR2 YNNKEL (reference sequence). The CDR3 runs to 15 residues. Germline trimming cut 4 bases from V and 6 bases from J; bases unmatched to any gene: 10. The TCR sequence derives from a human donor in a cohort sampled during active COVID-19. The sequencing sample was made of peripheral blood. This sequence joins TRBV3-1 (or the pseudogene TRBV3-2) and TRBJ1-2; 8 nucleotides line up with TRBD1. In DNA form, the CDR3 reads TGTGCCAGCAGCCCAAGCGCAGGGGGCGAGAATGGCTACACCTTC. Translation gives CASSPSAGGENGYTF.